Sequencing of this T cell receptor (beta chain) was carried out in a study of blood T cells in healthy people across ages. The second PCR ran about 6 to 12 cycles with a sample-barcoded 5' primer and J-beta primers. Using its own MiXCR run on the 5' RACE reads, TCRdb lists one record per CDR3 protein. The data show approximately 780,000 distinct CDR3 sequences, around 24% seen once. With each sample, at least 5 micrograms of total RNA were extracted. This clonotype was recorded a few times. Separately, the same data were catalogued under a study of T cells of mothers and their children. That investigation notes: The cDNA synthesis received all extracted RNA, at around 1.5 ug per 15 ul.

The sample consisted of blood. The clonotype was recovered from a boy younger than 18 in good health.

In DNA form, the CDR3 reads TGCGCCAGCAGCCAAGATTGGCGACAGGTTAGCTCCTACGAGCAGTACTTC. This sequence encodes CASSQDWRQVSSYEQYF. The V gene is TRBV4-1, the J gene TRBJ2-7, with a tentative D call TRBD1 (6 bases). Trimming shortened V by 0 bases and J by 0 bases, and 15 bases separated the two germline ends. There are 17 residues in the CDR3. Per the germline V gene, CDR1 is MGHRA and CDR2 is YSYEKL.